This record covers a single T cell receptor beta chain. The length of the CDR3 is 12 residues. Trimming at V came to 4 bases and at J to 10 bases, leaving 4 bases not matched to a gene. Germline-derived CDR1 and CDR2 are SGHTA and FQGTGA. This sample was taken from a study of shared clonotypes between healthy human individuals. Study in general: Contributing individuals were two females and three males aged 18 to 49.

Sequencing used immunoSEQ multiplex PCR; TCRdb keeps in-frame clones, though not all of them. The sample has about 2 million clones, around 95% seen once; the top ten hold roughly 0.13%. Source material: naive CD4+ T cells sorted from blood. As for subset: CD45RA+ positively selected. The receptor was derived from a man aged 18 to 29 in good health. The chain couples TRBV7-3 to TRBJ2-1; 7 nucleotides agree with TRBD1. In DNA form, the CDR3 reads TGTGCCAGCAGCTCTGGGACAGTCGAGCAGTTCTTC. Protein: CASSSGTVEQFF. Complete variable domain (other parts from reference TRBV7-3 and TRBJ2-1): GAGVSQTPSNKVTEKGKYVELRCDPISGHTALYWYRQSLGQGPEFLIYFQGTGAADDSGLPNDRFFAVRPEGSVSTLKIQRTERGDSAVYLCASSSGTVEQFFGPGTRLTVL.